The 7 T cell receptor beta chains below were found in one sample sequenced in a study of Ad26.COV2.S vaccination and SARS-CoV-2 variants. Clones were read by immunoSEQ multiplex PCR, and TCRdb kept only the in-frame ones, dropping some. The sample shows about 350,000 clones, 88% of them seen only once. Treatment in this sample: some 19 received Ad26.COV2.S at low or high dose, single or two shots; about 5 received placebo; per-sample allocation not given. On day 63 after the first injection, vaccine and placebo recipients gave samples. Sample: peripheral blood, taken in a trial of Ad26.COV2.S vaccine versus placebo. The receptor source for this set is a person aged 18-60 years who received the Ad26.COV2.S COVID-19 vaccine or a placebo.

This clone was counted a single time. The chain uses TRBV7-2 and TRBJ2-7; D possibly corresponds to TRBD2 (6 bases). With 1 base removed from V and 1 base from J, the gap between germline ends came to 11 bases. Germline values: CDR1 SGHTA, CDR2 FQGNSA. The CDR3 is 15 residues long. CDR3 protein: CASSLVGLQSYEQYF. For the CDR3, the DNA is TGTGCCAGCAGCTTAGTGGGACTCCAATCCTACGAGCAGTACTTC. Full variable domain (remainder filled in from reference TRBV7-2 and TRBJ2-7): GAGVSQSPSNKVTEKGKDVELRCDPISGHTALYWYRQSLGQGLEFLIYFQGNSAPDKSGLPSDRFSAERTGGSVSTLTIQRTQQEDSAVYLCASSLVGLQSYEQYFGPGTRLTVT.

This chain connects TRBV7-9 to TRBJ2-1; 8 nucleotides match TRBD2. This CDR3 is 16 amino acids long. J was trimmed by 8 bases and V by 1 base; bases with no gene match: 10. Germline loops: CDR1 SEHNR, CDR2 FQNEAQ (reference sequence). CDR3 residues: CASSLVLVAGRDEQFF. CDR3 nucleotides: TGTGCCAGCAGCTTAGTTTTGGTAGCGGGGAGGGATGAGCAGTTCTTC.

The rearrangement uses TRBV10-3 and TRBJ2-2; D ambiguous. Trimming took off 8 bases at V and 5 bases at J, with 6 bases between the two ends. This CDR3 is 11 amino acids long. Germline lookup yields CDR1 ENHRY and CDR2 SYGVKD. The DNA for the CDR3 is TGTGCCATCGGACGAACCGGGGAGCTGTTTTTT. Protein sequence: CAIGRTGELFF.

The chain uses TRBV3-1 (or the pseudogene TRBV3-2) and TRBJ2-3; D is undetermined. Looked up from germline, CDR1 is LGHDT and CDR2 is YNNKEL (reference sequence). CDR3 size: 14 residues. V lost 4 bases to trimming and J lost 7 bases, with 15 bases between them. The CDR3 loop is CASSPRRQYNTQYF. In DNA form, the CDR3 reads TGTGCCAGCAGCCCCCGCCGACAATACAATACGCAGTATTTT.

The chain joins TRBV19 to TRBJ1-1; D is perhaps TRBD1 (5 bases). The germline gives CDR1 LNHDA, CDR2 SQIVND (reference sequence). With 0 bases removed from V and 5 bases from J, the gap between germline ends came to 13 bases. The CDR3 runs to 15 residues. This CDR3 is CASSIDSLQGTEAFF. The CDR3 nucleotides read TGTGCCAGTAGTATAGATTCCCTCCAGGGAACTGAAGCTTTCTTT.

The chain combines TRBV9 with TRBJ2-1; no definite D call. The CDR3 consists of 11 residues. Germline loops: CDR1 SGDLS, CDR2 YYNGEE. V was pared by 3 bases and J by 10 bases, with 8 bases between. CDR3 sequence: CASSAALEQFF. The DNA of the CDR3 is TGTGCCAGCAGCGCCGCTTTGGAGCAGTTCTTC.

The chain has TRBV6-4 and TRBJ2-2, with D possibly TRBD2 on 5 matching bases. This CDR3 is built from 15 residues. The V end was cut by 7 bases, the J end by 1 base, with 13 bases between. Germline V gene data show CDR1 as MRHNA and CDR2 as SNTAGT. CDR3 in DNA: TGTGCCAGCACTTCGGGAAGGGTGAACACCGGGGAGCTGTTTTTT. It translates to CASTSGRVNTGELFF.